This TCR beta chain was recovered during a study of cytomegalovirus exposure and HLA in healthy donors (dated by TCRdb to about 2017). With respect to the entire study: According to an earlier analysis of several hundred of the donors, about 179 million T cells yielded roughly 110 million unique TCR beta sequences and more than 250 Gb of sequence data. About 280 gigabases of sequencing data and some 85 million unique TCR sequences were included in an early release covering around 650 HLA-typed donors. Among the roughly 370 genotyped donors, approximately 76% belonged to the genetic ancestry cluster associated with self-reported Caucasian donors. The study aimed to test whether cataloging public T cell receptors could reveal signatures of past pathogen exposure. The T cell repertoires of some 670 subjects were profiled by immunosequencing and related to cytomegalovirus serostatus. Along with the roughly 670-subject first cohort, a separate validation cohort of over 90 different subjects was used. High-throughput TCR immunosequencing, statistical association of individual TCRs with disease status, and machine learning were combined to predict cytomegalovirus infection status. A later analysis re-analyzed previously published TCR beta repertoires from several hundred donors and added high-resolution HLA genotyping to study TCR occurrence patterns. Rather than using new phenotypic data, the later analysis identified candidate immune exposures from TCR beta sequences and from how often those sequences occurred across donors. An earlier analysis of approximately 580 of the donors used high-throughput TCR beta sequencing to judge whether each TCR beta V gene segment behaved as functional or pseudogenic. Donor age, sex, ethnicity and CMV serostatus were collected together with the repertoire data. A later genetic analysis used genome-wide SNP genotypes for about three fifths of the 666 donors, treating that subset as a discovery cohort. All discovery cohort repertoires had been generated on a single sequencing platform. Class I and class II HLA loci were covered by the typing at four-digit resolution. Typing coverage differed by locus: A, B, C, DRB1 and DQB1 were typed in roughly 620-630 donors, DQA1 in approximately 520, DPA1 in some 610, and DPB1 in approximately 450. About 5 DR-DQ haplotypes were handled as single units for association and clustering, since linkage in the cohort was strong. Among roughly 400 genotyped donors of the cohort, an average of roughly 240,000 unique TCR beta nucleotide sequences were sequenced per donor, roughly 20% of them non-productive.

Library generation was performed with the immunoSEQ multiplex PCR assay. A mixture of 60 forward primers for TCR Vbeta segments and 13 reverse primers for TCR Jbeta segments was used in the multiplex PCR. The CDR3 region of rearranged TCR beta genes was amplified from genomic DNA with a multiplex PCR assay. The amplified TCR beta libraries were sequenced on the Illumina HiSeq System as 87-base-pair reads. For the original study's pipeline: In a later analysis, 70 million to 95 million unique TCR beta chains were counted across the 666 repertoires, and around 11 million of these chains were shared by at least two donors. Raw reads were error-corrected and collapsed into unique sequences with a nearest-neighbor algorithm that merged closely related sequences to remove PCR and sequencing errors. To assign V, D and J gene segments, CDR3 sequences were aligned to IMGT reference sequences. For a sequence to be retained, a match of at least six nucleotides to both a V gene segment and a J gene segment was required. Rearrangements were classified as productive when the CDR3 lacked stop codons and remained in frame with V and J, and all other rearrangements were classified as non-productive. CDR3 was defined according to IMGT convention as the region running from the second conserved V-encoded cysteine to the conserved J-encoded phenylalanine. The earlier analysis of fewer than 700 of the donors excluded sequences that lacked an unambiguous match to a single V gene segment. In an earlier analysis of 587 of the donors, V segments were called functional above 56.7% productive rearrangements and were called segregating when the between-donor standard deviation exceeded 5%. A statistical classification framework was developed to diagnose cytomegalovirus status using the catalog of TCR beta chain sequences. V and J gene assignment, in a later analysis, came from comparing TCR nucleotide sequences with IMGT/GENE-DB human TR gene sequences. The TCRdist pipeline was used in a later analysis to assign CDR3 sequences and most-parsimonious VDJ recombination scenarios. In a later analysis, each TCR beta chain was defined by its CDR3 amino acid sequence together with its V-gene family, and reads without a unique V-gene family were excluded. As a way to deal with suspected cross-contamination and a sequencing artifact, a later analysis dropped 640 or so nucleotide sequences that were highly shared and had low generation probability. In a later analysis, a clonal expansion index was calculated for each public chain from normalized within-repertoire ranks of inferred template counts. Generation probabilities in a later analysis came from a VDJ recombination model fitted to out-of-frame rearrangements, and those results were checked against IGoR. A later analysis scored TCR-TCR, TCR-HLA and TCR-CMV co-occurrence with hypergeometric tests, applying a repertoire-size bias correction to TCR pairs. In a later analysis, false discovery rates were estimated by permuting HLA or CMV assignments 20 times. In a later analysis, co-occurring TCRs were grouped using DBSCAN, and TCRdist sequence similarity was added for clustering within HLA-allele-positive subsets. For co-occurrence clustering, repertoires with fewer than 30,000 or more than 120,000 public chains were excluded, along with several repertoires with anomalous nucleotide sharing. Entries here come from immuneACCESS through TCRdb and include only in-frame sequences with V and J called. Some clones fail to appear in such tables; in the studies checked, an unresolved V gene covers under half of the shortfall, and the cause of the remainder is unknown. That table is the source of V, J and clone size, and D and trimming were worked out from the DNA. The table for this sample lists about 110,000 clones; roughly 82% of them were counted only once. Around 3% of the sample belongs to the ten largest clones.

CDR1 and CDR2 are read off the germline V gene (reference sequence) as GTSNPN and SVGIG. V ends up 3 bases short and J 9 bases short, with an unmatched junction base count of 8. The CDR3, cysteine through phenylalanine, is 15 amino acids long. Only the CDR3 DNA stays, 45 bases, in frame from base 1. A remark on this clone: The antigen it binds to is not known. No qualities accompany the bases; no much larger clone lies one base away.

The cohort consisted of approximately 690 healthy bone marrow donors. At the time of sampling, every cohort member was nominally healthy, though immune exposures that went unrecorded were likely present. The donor tested CMV seropositive, placing the donor among the roughly 300 seropositive members of the cohort. A peripheral blood sample was provided by each donor, and peripheral blood mononuclear cells were used for TCR beta sequencing. The Qiagen DNeasy Blood Extraction Kit was used to extract genomic DNA from the blood cell samples. Overall study outcomes, separate from this receptor: Three of the identified cytomegalovirus-associated TCR beta chains were confirmed in vitro to be specific for cytomegalovirus antigens. In a later analysis, HLA-associated TCR beta chains were found to be more clonally expanded and to have lower generation probabilities than equally common non-associated chains. In a later genetic analysis, fewer N-insertions in productive TCRs were reported among donors in an Asian-associated ancestry cluster than the roughly 670-donor mean. Roughly uniform sequencing depth across donors was assumed in presence/absence analyses, although this assumption may not hold. In a later analysis, several top co-occurrence clusters were reported to appear linked to parvovirus B19, influenza, CMV and Epstein-Barr virus. The earlier analysis of about 600 of the donors excluded 15 to 20 rarely observed V segments, including chromosome 9 orphons, because counts were too low. When HLA alleles, especially DR and DQ, strongly co-occurred, TCR associations were difficult to assign to individual alleles. A further reported finding was that TCR beta sequences accurately predicted the HLA-A and HLA-B alleles for most subjects in the first cohort. An earlier analysis of approximately 600 of the donors showed that most TCR beta V segments appeared in productive rearrangements either about 87% or about 30% of the time, which broadly matched IMGT annotations. CMV serostatus was the only immune exposure information available for the cohort. In a later analysis, TCR association rates were found to vary across HLA loci, with the most associated TCRs seen for DRB1 alleles and the fewest for HLA-C alleles. Only TCR beta chains were sequenced in this cohort, and the absence of alpha or paired-chain data limited detectable features. Most TCR sequences were observed very rarely across donors, whereas some public TCRs were present in many individuals. Correlated functional status among segregating V segments might be attributable to linkage disequilibrium, but an unknown experimental factor could not be ruled out. V-gene and J-gene trimming of TCR beta chains was associated with a missense DCLRE1C variant in a later genetic analysis, and the association was replicated in an independent cohort. The study listed 164 TCR beta chains as associated with cytomegalovirus. A group of highly shared sequence variants was considered likely to be a technical artifact of the sequencing pipeline. At a false discovery rate of 0.05, a later analysis linked roughly 17,000 TCR beta sequences to specific HLA alleles. Because HLA typing was missing for some donors at each locus, association tests included only the typed subset. In a later analysis, most CMV-associated TCR beta chains were found to appear HLA-restricted, with HLA associations seemingly driven largely by CMV exposure. According to the authors, the approach could potentially be generalized to other disease states and immunological phenotypes. The classifier was reported to diagnose cytomegalovirus status with high specificity and sensitivity in both the original cohort and the validation cohort. The 87-base-pair reads could not distinguish some IMGT-functional V segments, including TRBV6-2 and TRBV6-3, so those segments were excluded.

The chain uses TRBV30 and TRBJ2-1; TRBD2 lines up with 13 middle nucleotides. The TCR originated in a male donor in good health and CMV-seropositive. The specimen sequenced was PBMCs. CDR3 region: CAWSRTSGSHPEQFF. The DNA sequence reads TGTGCCTGGAGCCGGACTAGCGGGAGCCATCCTGAGCAGTTCTTC.